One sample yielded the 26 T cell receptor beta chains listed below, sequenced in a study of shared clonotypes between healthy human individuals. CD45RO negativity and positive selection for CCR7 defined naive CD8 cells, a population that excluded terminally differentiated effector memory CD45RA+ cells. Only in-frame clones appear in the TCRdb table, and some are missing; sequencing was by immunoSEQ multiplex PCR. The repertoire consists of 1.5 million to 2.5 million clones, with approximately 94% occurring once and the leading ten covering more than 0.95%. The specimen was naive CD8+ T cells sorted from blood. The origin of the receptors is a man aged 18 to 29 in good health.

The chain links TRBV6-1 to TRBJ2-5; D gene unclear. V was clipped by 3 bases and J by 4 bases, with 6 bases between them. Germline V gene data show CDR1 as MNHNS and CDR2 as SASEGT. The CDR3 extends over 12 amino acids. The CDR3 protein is CASSDLGETQYF. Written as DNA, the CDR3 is TGTGCCAGCAGTGACCTGGGAGAGACCCAGTACTTC.

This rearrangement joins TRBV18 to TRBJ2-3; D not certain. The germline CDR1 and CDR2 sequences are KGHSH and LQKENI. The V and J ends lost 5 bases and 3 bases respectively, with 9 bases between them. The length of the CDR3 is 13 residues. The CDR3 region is CASSGYKTDTQYF. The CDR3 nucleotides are TGTGCCAGCTCAGGATACAAGACAGATACGCAGTATTTT.

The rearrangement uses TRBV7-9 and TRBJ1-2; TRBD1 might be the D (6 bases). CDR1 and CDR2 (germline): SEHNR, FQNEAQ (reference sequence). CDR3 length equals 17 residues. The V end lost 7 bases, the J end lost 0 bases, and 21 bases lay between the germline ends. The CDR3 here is CASNSLGPRGTNYGYTF. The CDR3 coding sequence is TGTGCCAGCAACTCTCTAGGACCCAGGGGCACTAACTATGGCTACACCTTC.

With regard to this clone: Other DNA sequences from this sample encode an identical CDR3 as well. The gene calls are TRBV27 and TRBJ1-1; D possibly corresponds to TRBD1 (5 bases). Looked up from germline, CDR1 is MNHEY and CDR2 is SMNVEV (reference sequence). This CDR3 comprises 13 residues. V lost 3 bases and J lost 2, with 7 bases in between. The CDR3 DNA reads TGTGCCAGCAGTTTTGGGGGTAACACTGAAGCTTTCTTT. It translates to CASSFGGNTEAFF.

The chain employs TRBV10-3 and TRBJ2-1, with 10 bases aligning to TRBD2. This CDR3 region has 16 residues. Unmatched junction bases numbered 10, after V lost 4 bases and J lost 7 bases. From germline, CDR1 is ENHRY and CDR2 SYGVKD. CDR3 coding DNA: TGTGCCATCAGTGGGAGGCTAGCGGGGGACCAGAATGAGCAGTTCTTC. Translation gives CAISGRLAGDQNEQFF.

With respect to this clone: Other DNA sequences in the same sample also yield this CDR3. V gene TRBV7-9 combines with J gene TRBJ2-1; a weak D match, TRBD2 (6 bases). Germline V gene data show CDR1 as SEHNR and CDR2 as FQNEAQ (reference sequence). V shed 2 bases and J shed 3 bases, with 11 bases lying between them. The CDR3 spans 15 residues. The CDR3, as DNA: TGTGCCAGCAGCTTAAGTGGCGGGGTCTACAATGAGCAGTTCTTC. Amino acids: CASSLSGGVYNEQFF.

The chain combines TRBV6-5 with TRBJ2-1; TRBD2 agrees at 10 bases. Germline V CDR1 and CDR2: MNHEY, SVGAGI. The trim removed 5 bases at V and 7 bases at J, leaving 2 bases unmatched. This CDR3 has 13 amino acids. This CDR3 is CASSKREGNEQFF. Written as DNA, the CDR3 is TGTGCCAGCAGTAAGCGGGAGGGGAATGAGCAGTTCTTC.

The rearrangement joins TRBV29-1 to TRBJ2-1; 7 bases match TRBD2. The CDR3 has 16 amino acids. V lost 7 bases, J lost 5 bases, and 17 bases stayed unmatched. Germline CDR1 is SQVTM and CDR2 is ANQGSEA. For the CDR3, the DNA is TGCAGCGGGGGAGGAGTTTGGCGGGAGACCGACAATGAGCAGTTCTTC. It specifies CSGGGVWRETDNEQFF.

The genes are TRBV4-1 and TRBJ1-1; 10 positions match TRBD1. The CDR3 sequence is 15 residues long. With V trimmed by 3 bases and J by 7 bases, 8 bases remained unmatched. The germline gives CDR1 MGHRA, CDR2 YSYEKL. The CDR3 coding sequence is TGCGCCAGCAGCCAGCCCGGGACAGGGGATCGTGAAGCTTTCTTT. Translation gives CASSQPGTGDREAFF.

The CDR3 protein is CASSLNGGEVTNEQFF. The CDR3 nucleotides are TGTGCCAGCAGCTTGAACGGGGGAGAAGTTACCAATGAGCAGTTCTTC. The chain couples TRBV5-4 to TRBJ2-1, with a possible D match to TRBD2 (6 bases). V was trimmed by 1 base and J by 6 bases, leaving 17 bases between them. Germline assignment: CDR1 SGHNT and CDR2 YYREEE (reference sequence). The CDR3 spans 16 residues.

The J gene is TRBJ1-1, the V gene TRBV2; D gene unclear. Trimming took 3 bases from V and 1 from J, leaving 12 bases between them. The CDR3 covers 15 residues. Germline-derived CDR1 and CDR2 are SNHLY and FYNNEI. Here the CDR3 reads CASSDDGSPNTEAFF. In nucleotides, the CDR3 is TGTGCCAGCAGTGATGATGGGTCTCCGAACACTGAAGCTTTCTTT.

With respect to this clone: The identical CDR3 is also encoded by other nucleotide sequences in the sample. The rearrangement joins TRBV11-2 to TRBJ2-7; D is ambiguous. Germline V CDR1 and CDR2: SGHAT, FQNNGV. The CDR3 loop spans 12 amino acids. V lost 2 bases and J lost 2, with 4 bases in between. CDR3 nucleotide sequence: TGTGCCAGCAGCTTACCCACCTACGAGCAGTACTTC. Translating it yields CASSLPTYEQYF.

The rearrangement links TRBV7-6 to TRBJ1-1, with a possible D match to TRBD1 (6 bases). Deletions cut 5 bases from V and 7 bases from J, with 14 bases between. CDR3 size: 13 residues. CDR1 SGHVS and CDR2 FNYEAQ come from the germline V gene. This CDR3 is CASSQGTRDEAFF. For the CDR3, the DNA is TGTGCCAGCAGCCAAGGGACACGGGATGAAGCTTTCTTT.

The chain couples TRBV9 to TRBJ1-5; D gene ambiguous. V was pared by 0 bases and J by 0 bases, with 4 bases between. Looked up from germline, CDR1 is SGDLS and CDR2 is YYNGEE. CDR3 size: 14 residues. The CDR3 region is CASSVEDSNQPQHF. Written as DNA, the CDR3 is TGTGCCAGCAGCGTAGAAGATAGCAATCAGCCCCAGCATTTT.

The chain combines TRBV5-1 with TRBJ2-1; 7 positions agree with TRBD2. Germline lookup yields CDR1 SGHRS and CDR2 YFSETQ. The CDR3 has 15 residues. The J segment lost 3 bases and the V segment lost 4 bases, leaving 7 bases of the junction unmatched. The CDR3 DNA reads TGCGCCAGCAGCCCCCTCGCTAGCGGCTACAATGAGCAGTTCTTC. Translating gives CASSPLASGYNEQFF.

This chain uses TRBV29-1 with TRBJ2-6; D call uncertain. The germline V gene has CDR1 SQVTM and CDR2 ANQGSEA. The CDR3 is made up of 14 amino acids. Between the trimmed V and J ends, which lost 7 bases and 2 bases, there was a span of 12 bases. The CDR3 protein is CSAMDAPGANVLTF. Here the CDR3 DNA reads TGCAGCGCCATGGACGCGCCTGGGGCCAACGTCCTGACTTTC.

CDR3 amino acids: CASSATETGELFF. DNA of the CDR3: TGTGCCAGCAGCGCGACTGAAACCGGGGAGCTGTTTTTT. The V call is TRBV7-9, the J call TRBJ2-2; D is uncertain. The germline V gene encodes CDR1 SEHNR and CDR2 FQNEAQ (reference sequence). This CDR3 region has 13 residues. V lost 5 bases and J lost 5, with 9 bases in between.

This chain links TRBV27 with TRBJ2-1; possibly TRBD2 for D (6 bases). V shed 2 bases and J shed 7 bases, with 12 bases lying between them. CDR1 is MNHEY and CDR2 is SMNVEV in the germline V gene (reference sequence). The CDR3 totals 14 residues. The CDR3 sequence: CASSLGLRLNEQFF. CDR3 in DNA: TGTGCCAGCAGTTTAGGACTACGTTTGAATGAGCAGTTCTTC.

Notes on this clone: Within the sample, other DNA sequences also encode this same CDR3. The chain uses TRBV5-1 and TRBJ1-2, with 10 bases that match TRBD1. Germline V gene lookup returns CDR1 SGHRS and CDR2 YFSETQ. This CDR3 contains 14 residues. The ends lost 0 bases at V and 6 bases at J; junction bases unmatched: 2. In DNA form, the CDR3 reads TGCGCCAGCAGCTTGGCCGGACAGGGGGATGGCTACACCTTC. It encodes CASSLAGQGDGYTF.

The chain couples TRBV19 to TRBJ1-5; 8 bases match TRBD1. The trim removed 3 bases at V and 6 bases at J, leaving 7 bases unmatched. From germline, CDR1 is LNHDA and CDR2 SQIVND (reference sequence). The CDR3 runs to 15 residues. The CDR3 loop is CASSILDRAGQPQHF. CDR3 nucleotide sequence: TGTGCCAGTAGTATTCTGGACAGGGCGGGTCAGCCCCAGCATTTT.

The CDR3 loop is CASSQEGGHGYEQYF. The CDR3 DNA reads as TGTGCCAGCAGCCAAGAGGGTGGACACGGTTACGAGCAGTACTTC. The genes are TRBV14 and TRBJ2-7, with D perhaps matching TRBD1 (5 bases). Germline-derived CDR1 and CDR2 are SGHDN and FVKESK. V lost 0 bases to trimming and J lost 4 bases, with 13 bases between them. The CDR3 covers 15 residues.

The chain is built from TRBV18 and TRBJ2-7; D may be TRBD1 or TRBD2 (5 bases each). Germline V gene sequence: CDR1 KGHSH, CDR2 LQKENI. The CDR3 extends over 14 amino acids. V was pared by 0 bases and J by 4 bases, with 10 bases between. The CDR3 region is CASSPPGTTYEQYF. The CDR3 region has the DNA TGTGCCAGCTCACCACCCGGGACGACTTACGAGCAGTACTTC.

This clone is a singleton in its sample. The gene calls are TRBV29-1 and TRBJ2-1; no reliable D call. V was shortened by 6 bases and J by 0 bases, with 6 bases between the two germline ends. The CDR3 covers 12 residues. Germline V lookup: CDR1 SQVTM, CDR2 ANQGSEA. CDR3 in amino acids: CSVTPSYNEQFF. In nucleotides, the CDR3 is TGCAGCGTCACACCCTCCTACAATGAGCAGTTCTTC.

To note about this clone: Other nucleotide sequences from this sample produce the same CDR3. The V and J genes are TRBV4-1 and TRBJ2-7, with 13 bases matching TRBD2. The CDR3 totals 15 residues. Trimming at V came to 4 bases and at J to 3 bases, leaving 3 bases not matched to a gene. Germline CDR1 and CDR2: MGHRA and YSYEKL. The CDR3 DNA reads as TGCGCCAGCAGCCTCGGGACTAGCGGGAACTACGAGCAGTACTTC. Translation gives CASSLGTSGNYEQYF.

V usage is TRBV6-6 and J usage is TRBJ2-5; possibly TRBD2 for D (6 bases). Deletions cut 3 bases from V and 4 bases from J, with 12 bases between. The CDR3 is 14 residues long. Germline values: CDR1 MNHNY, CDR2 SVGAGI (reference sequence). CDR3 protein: CASSYVGGVETQYF. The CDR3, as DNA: TGTGCCAGCAGTTATGTGGGGGGTGTAGAGACCCAGTACTTC.

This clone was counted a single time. The CDR3 region is CATGPNYNEQFF. CDR3 coding DNA: TGTGCCACCGGTCCAAACTACAATGAGCAGTTCTTC. This chain joins TRBV18 and TRBJ2-1; D remains ambiguous. The V and J ends lost 10 bases and 3 bases respectively, with 10 bases between them. Germline V CDR1 and CDR2: KGHSH, LQKENI. The CDR3 totals 12 residues.